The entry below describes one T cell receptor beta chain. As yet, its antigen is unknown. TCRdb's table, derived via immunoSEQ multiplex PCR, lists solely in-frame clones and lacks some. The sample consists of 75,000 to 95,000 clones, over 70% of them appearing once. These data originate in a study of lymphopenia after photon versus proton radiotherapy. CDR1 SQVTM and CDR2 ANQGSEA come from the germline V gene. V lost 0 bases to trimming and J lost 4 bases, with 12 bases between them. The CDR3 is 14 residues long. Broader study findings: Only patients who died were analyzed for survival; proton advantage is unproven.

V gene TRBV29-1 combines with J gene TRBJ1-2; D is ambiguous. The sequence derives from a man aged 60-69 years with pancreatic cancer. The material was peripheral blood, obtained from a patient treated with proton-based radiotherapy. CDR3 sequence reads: CSVEDYASPYGYTF. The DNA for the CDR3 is TGCAGCGTTGAAGATTATGCATCACCCTATGGCTACACCTTC.